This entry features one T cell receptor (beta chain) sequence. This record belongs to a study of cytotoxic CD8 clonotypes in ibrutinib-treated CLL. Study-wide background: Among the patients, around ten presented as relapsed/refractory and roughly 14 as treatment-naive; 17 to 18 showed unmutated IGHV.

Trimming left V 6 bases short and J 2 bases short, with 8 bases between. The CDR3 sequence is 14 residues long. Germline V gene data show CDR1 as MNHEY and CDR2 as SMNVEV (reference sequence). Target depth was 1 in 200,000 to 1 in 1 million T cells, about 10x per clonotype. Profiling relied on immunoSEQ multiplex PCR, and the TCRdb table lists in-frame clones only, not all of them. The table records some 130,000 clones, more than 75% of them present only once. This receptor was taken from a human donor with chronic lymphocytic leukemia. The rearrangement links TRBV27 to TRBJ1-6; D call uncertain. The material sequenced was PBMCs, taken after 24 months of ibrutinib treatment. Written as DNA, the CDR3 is TGTGCCAGCAGGCGGGTGACCTATAATTCACCCCTCCACTTT. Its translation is CASRRVTYNSPLHF.